The 22 T cell receptor beta chains below all came from one sample that was sequenced in a study of CD8+ T cells in alopecia areata. RNA was extracted and reverse transcribed into cDNA as the sequencing template. Sequencing used immunoSEQ multiplex PCR; TCRdb keeps in-frame clones, though not all of them. Found here are about 150,000 clones, 55% of them singletons; the top ten hold approximately 4.3%. Specimen: CD4+ T cells sorted from blood. Source of these receptors: a human donor in good health.

This chain joins TRBV5-1 and TRBJ1-1; 8 bases agree with TRBD1. The germline CDR1 and CDR2 sequences are SGHRS and YFSETQ. Trimming at V came to 6 bases and at J to 0 bases, leaving 16 bases not matched to a gene. The CDR3 covers 18 residues. The CDR3 spells CASKTGPGTGALNTEAFF. DNA for the CDR3: TGCGCCAGCAAAACAGGTCCCGGGACAGGAGCTTTGAACACTGAAGCTTTCTTT.

The chain joins TRBV15 to TRBJ2-5; TRBD2 aligns across 7 bases. Trimming removed 0 bases from V and 4 bases from J; junction bases left unmatched: 5. In germline, CDR1 is LNHNV, CDR2 YYDKDF (reference sequence). The CDR3 extends over 15 amino acids. The CDR3 is CATSRDKGGIETQYF. In DNA form, the CDR3 reads TGTGCCACCAGCAGAGATAAGGGAGGGATAGAGACCCAGTACTTC.

This clone was counted only a few times. This chain joins TRBV30 and TRBJ2-3; 10 bases fit TRBD2. The CDR3 is 17 residues long. Trimming removed 0 bases from V and 0 bases from J; junction bases left unmatched: 6. Per the germline V gene, CDR1 is GTSNPN and CDR2 is SVGIG (reference sequence). CDR3 residues: CAWSVSGRPASTDTQYF. DNA of the CDR3: TGTGCCTGGAGTGTTAGCGGGAGGCCTGCTAGCACAGATACGCAGTATTTT.

The chain has TRBV2 and TRBJ2-1, with 13 bases aligning to TRBD2. The CDR3 is 17 residues long. Per the germline V gene, CDR1 is SNHLY and CDR2 is FYNNEI. V was clipped by 6 bases and J by 10 bases; unmatched bases: 15. This chain's CDR3 is CASRATGLAGPWGEQFF. The CDR3 nucleotides are TGTGCCAGCAGGGCTACGGGACTAGCGGGACCATGGGGGGAGCAGTTCTTC.

The rearrangement joins TRBV29-1 to TRBJ2-2; 10 positions agree with TRBD1. J was trimmed by 3 bases and V by 6 bases; bases with no gene match: 7. This CDR3 is 15 amino acids long. Germline V lookup: CDR1 SQVTM, CDR2 ANQGSEA. The CDR3 spells CSVPGTGVDTGELFF. The CDR3 DNA reads as TGCAGCGTGCCCGGGACAGGGGTGGACACCGGGGAGCTGTTTTTT.

This clone was detected a few times. V gene TRBV25-1 combines with J gene TRBJ2-7; no clear D. Germline V CDR1 and CDR2: MGHDK, SYGVNS. Trimming removed 10 bases from V and 5 bases from J, with 15 bases in between. The CDR3 runs 12 residues. The CDR3 coding sequence is TGTGCCACGGGCAAGACCGGTGACGAGCAGTACTTC. Its protein product is CATGKTGDEQYF.

The V call is TRBV2, the J call TRBJ2-7; D gene ambiguous. The CDR3 extends over 13 amino acids. V lost 4 bases to trimming and J lost 4 bases, with 11 bases between them. From germline, CDR1 is SNHLY and CDR2 FYNNEI. The CDR3: CASSVTLQYEQYF. CDR3 bases: TGTGCCAGCAGTGTGACCCTCCAGTACGAGCAGTACTTC.

The chain has TRBV30 and TRBJ1-1; 10 bases are a match to TRBD1. The CDR3 covers 13 residues. Per germline, CDR1 GTSNPN and CDR2 SVGIG (reference sequence). Trimming took 6 bases from V and 1 from J; bases not matched to a gene: 2. The CDR3 nucleotides are TGTGCCTGCCGGACAGGGGGGAACACTGAAGCTTTCTTT. This gives the protein CACRTGGNTEAFF.

Only a few counts were recorded for this clone. The V call is TRBV11-2, the J call TRBJ1-1; D remains unclear. The CDR3 length is 16 residues. Germline CDR1 and CDR2: SGHAT and FQNNGV. V dropped 0 bases and J dropped 7 bases, with 18 bases sitting between them. CDR3 sequence reads: CASSLDLGISGREAFF. In DNA, the CDR3 is TGTGCCAGCAGCTTAGATTTGGGTATCTCCGGCCGTGAAGCTTTCTTT.

The V call is TRBV11-1, the J call TRBJ2-1, with TRBD1 matching over 7 bases. V was pared by 5 bases and J by 4 bases, with 8 bases of the junction left unmatched. The CDR3 totals 15 residues. Germline values: CDR1 SGHAT, CDR2 FQDESV (reference sequence). The CDR3 here is CASSPRQGKYNEQFF. The CDR3 DNA is TGTGCCAGCAGCCCGAGACAGGGAAAATACAATGAGCAGTTCTTC. Together with reference TRBV11-1 and TRBJ2-1, the CDR3 gives the full variable domain: EAEVAQSPRYKITEKSQAVAFWCDPISGHATLYWYRQILGQGPELLVQFQDESVVDDSQLPKDRFSAERLKGVDSTLKIQPAELGDSAMYLCASSPRQGKYNEQFFGPGTRLTVL.

The chain combines TRBV7-2 with TRBJ2-1; TRBD2 matches at 10 bases. Germline values: CDR1 SGHTA, CDR2 FQGNSA. The CDR3 consists of 16 residues. J gave up 6 bases and V 2 bases, and 7 bases lay outside the gene matches. CDR3 loop: CASSLNRLAGGNEQFF. The CDR3 region has the DNA TGTGCCAGCAGCTTAAACCGACTAGCGGGCGGCAATGAGCAGTTCTTC.

The chain has TRBV29-1 and TRBJ1-1; D is ambiguous. The germline V gene has CDR1 SQVTM and CDR2 ANQGSEA. This CDR3 has 11 residues. Trimming stripped 8 bases from V and 5 bases from J, with 12 bases between. This CDR3 is CSIKPGTEAFF. CDR3 bases: TGCAGCATAAAACCGGGGACTGAAGCTTTCTTT. Using reference TRBV29-1 and TRBJ1-1 for the parts outside the CDR3, the full variable domain is SAVISQKPSRDICQRGTSLTIQCQVDSQVTMMFWYRQQPGQSLTLIATANQGSEATYESGFVIDKFPISRPNLTFSTLTVSNMSPEDSSIYLCSIKPGTEAFFGQGTRLTVV.

This clone was observed a handful of times. The chain couples TRBV27 to TRBJ2-7; D uncertain. Germline V gene data show CDR1 as MNHEY and CDR2 as SMNVEV (reference sequence). V lost 8 bases, J lost 6 bases, and 14 bases lay in between. CDR3 length equals 12 residues. CDR3 sequence (DNA): TGTGCCAGCGGGTTTGGTACGGCCGAGCAGTACTTC. Translating it yields CASGFGTAEQYF.

The chain combines TRBV29-1 with TRBJ2-1; D may be TRBD2 (6 bases). The CDR3 has 14 residues. Trimming took 4 bases from V and 7 from J, leaving 17 bases between them. CDR1 and CDR2 (germline): SQVTM, ANQGSEA. For the CDR3, the DNA is TGCAGCGTTGGGCTAGCGCTCTGGGAGAATGAGCAGTTCTTC. Residues: CSVGLALWENEQFF.

The chain is built from TRBV2 and TRBJ2-7; D possibly corresponds to TRBD1 (6 bases). The germline gives CDR1 SNHLY, CDR2 FYNNEI. The ends were cut back, 6 bases at V and 6 bases at J, with 21 bases in the middle. The CDR3 is made up of 15 amino acids. CDR3 sequence (DNA): TGTGCCAGCAGCCCCTATCAGGGGAGCTCGGGCGAGCAGTACTTC. Translated: CASSPYQGSSGEQYF.

CDR3 DNA sequence: TGTGCCAGCAGCTTAGGTGCACTCTACACCGGGGAGCTGTTTTTT. Residues: CASSLGALYTGELFF. The V gene is TRBV7-9, the J gene TRBJ2-2, with D hard to call. Germline V gives CDR1 SEHNR, CDR2 FQNEAQ (reference sequence). V lost 1 base to trimming and J lost 3 bases, with 9 bases between them. The CDR3 runs 15 residues.

The chain links TRBV2 to TRBJ1-1; perhaps TRBD1 as D (5 bases). Looked up from germline, CDR1 is SNHLY and CDR2 is FYNNEI. CDR3 length: 12 residues. Trimming removed 11 bases from V and 1 base from J, with 11 bases in between. The CDR3 nucleotides read TGTGCCGGGTCCAGGGAGAACACTGAAGCTTTCTTT. Translation: CAGSRENTEAFF. The full variable domain, in which reference TRBV2 and TRBJ1-1 provide the parts outside the CDR3, is EPEVTQTPSHQVTQMGQEVILRCVPISNHLYFYWYRQILGQKVEFLVSFYNNEISEKSEIFDDQFSVERPDGSNFTLKIRSTKLEDSAMYFCAGSRENTEAFFGQGTRLTVV.

The rearrangement links TRBV19 to TRBJ2-1, with 11 bases lining up with TRBD2. Germline-derived CDR1 and CDR2 are LNHDA and SQIVND (reference sequence). J lost 6 bases, V lost 4 bases, and 5 bases had no gene match. This CDR3 region has 15 residues. For the CDR3, the DNA is TGTGCCAGTAGTACCGGGACTAGCGGCCTCAATGAGCAGTTCTTC. It is translated as CASSTGTSGLNEQFF.

The CDR3 is CASSFVGRDTEAFF. Here the CDR3 DNA reads TGCGCCAGCAGCTTCGTAGGGAGGGACACTGAAGCTTTCTTT. The rearrangement uses TRBV5-1 and TRBJ1-1; the D is unclear. The CDR3 covers 14 residues. Germline V gives CDR1 SGHRS, CDR2 YFSETQ. Trimming cost V 2 bases and J 3 bases, with 11 bases left between them.

Comments on this clone: This sample also contains other DNA sequences that code for the same CDR3. The chain employs TRBV5-1 and TRBJ2-5; no reliable D call. The CDR3 is made up of 12 amino acids. With 2 bases removed from V and 3 bases from J, the gap between germline ends came to 5 bases. Germline lookup yields CDR1 SGHRS and CDR2 YFSETQ. The CDR3 loop reads CASSLGEETQYF. DNA for the CDR3: TGCGCCAGCAGCTTAGGTGAAGAGACCCAGTACTTC.

The chain is built from TRBV5-4 and TRBJ2-2; 8 nucleotides agree with TRBD1. Germline CDR1 is SGHNT and CDR2 is YYREEE (reference sequence). Germline trimming cut 4 bases from V and 8 bases from J; bases unmatched to any gene: 7. The length of the CDR3 is 14 residues. The CDR3 DNA follows: TGTGCCAGCAGCCCCGGCAGGGGGCAAGGGGAGCTGTTTTTT. It translates to CASSPGRGQGELFF.

The V call is TRBV5-6, the J call TRBJ2-5; TRBD2 is a possible D gene (6 bases). Germline CDR1 is SGHDT and CDR2 is YYEEEE. This CDR3 contains 14 residues. Between the trimmed V and J ends, which lost 4 bases and 1 base, there was a span of 11 bases. CDR3 residues: CASSGGLFQETQYF. The CDR3 region has the DNA TGTGCCAGCAGCGGGGGACTCTTCCAAGAGACCCAGTACTTC.